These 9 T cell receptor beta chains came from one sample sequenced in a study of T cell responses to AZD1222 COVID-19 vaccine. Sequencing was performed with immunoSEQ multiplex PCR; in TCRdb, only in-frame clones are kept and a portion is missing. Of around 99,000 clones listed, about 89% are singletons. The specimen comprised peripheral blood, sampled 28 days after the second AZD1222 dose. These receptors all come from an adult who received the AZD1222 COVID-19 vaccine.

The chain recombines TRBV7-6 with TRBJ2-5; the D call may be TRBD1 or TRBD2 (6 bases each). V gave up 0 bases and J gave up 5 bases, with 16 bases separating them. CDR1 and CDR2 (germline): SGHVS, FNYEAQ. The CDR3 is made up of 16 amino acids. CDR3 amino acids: CASSLAFRERGETQYF. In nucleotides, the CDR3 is TGTGCCAGCAGCTTAGCTTTCCGGGAGAGGGGGGAGACCCAGTACTTC.

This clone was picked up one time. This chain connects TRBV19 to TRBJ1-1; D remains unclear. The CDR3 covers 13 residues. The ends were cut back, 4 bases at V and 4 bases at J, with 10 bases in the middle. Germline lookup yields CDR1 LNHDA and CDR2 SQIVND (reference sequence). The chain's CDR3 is CASSTTRSTEAFF. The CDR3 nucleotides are TGTGCCAGTAGTACCACGCGAAGCACTGAAGCTTTCTTT.

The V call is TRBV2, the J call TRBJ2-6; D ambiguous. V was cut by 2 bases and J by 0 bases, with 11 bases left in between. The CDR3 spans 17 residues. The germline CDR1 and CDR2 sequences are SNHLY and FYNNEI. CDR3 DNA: TGTGCCAGCAGTGAAAGGTTGCCCAGCTCTGGGGCCAACGTCCTGACTTTC. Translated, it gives CASSERLPSSGANVLTF.

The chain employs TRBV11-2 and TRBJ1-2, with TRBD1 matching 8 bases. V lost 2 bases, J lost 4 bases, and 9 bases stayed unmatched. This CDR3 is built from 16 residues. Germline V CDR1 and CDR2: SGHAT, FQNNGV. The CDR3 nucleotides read TGTGCCAGCAGCTTATCGGTTGCAGGGGGCGTCTATGGCTACACCTTC. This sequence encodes CASSLSVAGGVYGYTF.

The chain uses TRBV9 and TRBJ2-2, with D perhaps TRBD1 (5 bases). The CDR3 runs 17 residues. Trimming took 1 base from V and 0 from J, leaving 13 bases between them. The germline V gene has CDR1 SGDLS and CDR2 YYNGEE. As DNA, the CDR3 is TGTGCCAGCAGCGTAACAAGGCAGGGATCGAACACCGGGGAGCTGTTTTTT. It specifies CASSVTRQGSNTGELFF.

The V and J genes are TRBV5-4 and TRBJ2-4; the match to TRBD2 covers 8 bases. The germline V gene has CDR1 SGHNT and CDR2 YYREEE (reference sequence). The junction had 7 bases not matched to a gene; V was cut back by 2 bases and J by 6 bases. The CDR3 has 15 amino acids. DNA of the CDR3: TGTGCCAGCAGCTTCGGTCCGGGAGGGGTAAACATTCAGTACTTC. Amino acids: CASSFGPGGVNIQYF. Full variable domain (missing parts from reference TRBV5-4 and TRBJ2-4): ETGVTQSPTHLIKTRGQQVTLRCSSQSGHNTVSWYQQALGQGPQFIFQYYREEENGRGNFPPRFSGLQFPNYSSELNVNALELDDSALYLCASSFGPGGVNIQYFGAGTRLSVL.

The CDR3 region has the DNA TGTGCCTGGAGTGCGCCCTTCCGGGACAGAAATCAGCCCCAGCATTTT. Translated, it gives CAWSAPFRDRNQPQHF. This chain uses TRBV30 with TRBJ1-5, with 7 bases aligning to TRBD1. CDR1 is GTSNPN and CDR2 is SVGIG in the germline V gene (reference sequence). This CDR3 comprises 16 residues. V gave up 1 base and J gave up 4 bases; unmatched junction bases: 10.

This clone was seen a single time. CDR3 sequence reads: CASRQESNQPQHF. The DNA of the CDR3 is TGTGCCAGCAGACAGGAGAGCAATCAGCCCCAGCATTTT. This rearrangement joins TRBV21-1 to TRBJ1-5; the table's TRBD1 call for D was not verified on the DNA. TRBV21-1 counts as a pseudogene. The CDR3 sequence is 13 residues long.

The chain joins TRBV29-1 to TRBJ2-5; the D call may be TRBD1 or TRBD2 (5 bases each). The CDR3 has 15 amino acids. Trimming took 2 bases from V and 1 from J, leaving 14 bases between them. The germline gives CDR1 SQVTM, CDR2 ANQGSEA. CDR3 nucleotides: TGCAGCGTTGAAACCGGGACCAATCTCCAAGAGACCCAGTACTTC. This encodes CSVETGTNLQETQYF.